This TCR beta chain comes out of a study of T-cell reconstitution after alpha-beta-depleted transplantation in children. The TCRbeta library was prepared with unique molecular identifiers. TCRdb reprocessed the PCR reads via MiXCR and lists one record per CDR3 protein. This table holds a few hundred thousand distinct CDR3 sequences, about a quarter found once. Germline trimming cut 3 bases from V and 3 bases from J; bases unmatched to any gene: 5. CDR3 length: 15 amino acids. Germline lookup yields CDR1 SGDLS and CDR2 YYNGEE. Sequenced material: PBMCs, taken before TCRalphabeta/CD19-depleted stem cell transplant. The sequence came from a boy under two years old with Wiskott-Aldrich syndrome, due to receive a stem cell transplant. The chain is built from TRBV9 and TRBJ1-5; 8 nucleotides match TRBD1. The CDR3 is CASSATGDDNQPQHF. DNA of the CDR3: TGTGCCAGCAGCGCGACAGGGGATGACAATCAGCCCCAGCATTTT.